One and the same sample provided the 5 T cell receptor beta chains below, sequenced in a study of blood T cell repertoires in COVID-19. Assay: immunoSEQ multiplex PCR; the TCRdb copy retains only in-frame clones and omits some. The sample contains a few hundred thousand clones, around 90% of which appear only once. Source material: PBMCs or T cells enriched from blood (not recorded which). Receptor source: a human donor in a cohort exposed to, infected with or recovered from COVID-19 (not recorded which). The donor label of this sample is uncertain.

The chain has TRBV11-2 and TRBJ2-5, with D hard to call. The V and J ends lost 8 bases and 7 bases respectively, with 8 bases between them. This CDR3 has 10 amino acids. CDR1 is SGHAT and CDR2 is FQNNGV in the germline V gene. In DNA, the CDR3 is TGTGCCAGCTCCCGCGGGACCCAGTACTTC. This encodes CASSRGTQYF.

The CDR3 reads CASSLGQGTSNQPQHF. The CDR3 DNA is TGTGCCAGCAGCTTGGGACAGGGAACCAGCAATCAGCCCCAGCATTTT. J is TRBJ1-5 and V is TRBV5-4; 7 bases match TRBD1. J lost 1 base, V lost 0 bases, and 4 bases had no gene match. This CDR3 region has 16 residues. Germline V gene data show CDR1 as SGHNT and CDR2 as YYREEE (reference sequence).

The gene calls are TRBV7-9 and TRBJ2-3; 12 bases agree with TRBD2. CDR3 size: 18 residues. CDR1 and CDR2 (germline): SEHNR, FQNEAQ (reference sequence). Germline trimming cut 4 bases from V and 1 base from J; bases unmatched to any gene: 9. This CDR3 is CASSSGLAGVSGTDTQYF. DNA of the CDR3: TGTGCCAGCAGCTCGGGACTAGCGGGTGTTTCAGGCACAGATACGCAGTATTTT. The full variable domain, in which reference TRBV7-9 and TRBJ2-3 provide the parts outside the CDR3, is DTGVSQNPRHKITKRGQNVTFRCDPISEHNRLYWYRQTLGQGPEFLTYFQNEAQLEKSRLLSDRFSAERPKGSFSTLEIQRTEQGDSAMYLCASSSGLAGVSGTDTQYFGPGTRLTVL.

This clone was counted only a few times. The V call is TRBV27, the J call TRBJ2-1; TRBD1 matches 8 bases. Unmatched junction bases numbered 8, after V lost 6 bases and J lost 13 bases. Germline assignment: CDR1 MNHEY and CDR2 SMNVEV (reference sequence). This CDR3 is built from 12 residues. CDR3 residues: CASSPDRGVQFF. In nucleotides, the CDR3 is TGTGCCAGCAGCCCCGACAGGGGAGTACAGTTCTTC.

The V call is TRBV14, the J call TRBJ2-3; 7 nucleotides match TRBD2. CDR3 length equals 16 residues. Germline CDR1 and CDR2: SGHDN and FVKESK. V lost 4 bases, J lost 1 base, and 8 bases stayed unmatched. The CDR3 region has the DNA TGTGCCAGCAGCCCCCGTCTGAGCGGGGGCACAGATACGCAGTATTTT. This encodes CASSPRLSGGTDTQYF.